What follows are 29 T cell receptor beta chains derived from one specimen sequenced in a study of human T cells and chemical hapten exposure (dated by TCRdb to about 2021). Total RNA was extracted from unfractionated whole blood collected in Tempus Blood RNA tubes. Library method: 5' RACE. Sequencing was performed on an Illumina MiSeq. TCRdb reprocessed the public reads (quality trimming at Q25 with fastp, clone calling with MiXCR) and kept in-frame beta chains. Rows matching on CDR3 protein sequence are summarized as one entry with the most common DNA and genes. Here the sample has under 150,000 distinct CDR3 sequences; roughly 18% occur a single time. 2.8% of the sample goes to the ten largest clones. These receptors were collected from a human donor in good health.

This clonotype appeared a few times. The rearrangement joins TRBV5-6 to TRBJ2-4; D unresolved. V was clipped by 0 bases and J by 0 bases, with 10 bases between them. CDR1 SGHDT and CDR2 YYEEEE come from the germline V gene. This CDR3 has 16 amino acids. The CDR3 nucleotides are TGTGCCAGCAGCTTGGGAGGCGGCCTAGCCAAAAACATTCAGTACTTC. Translation: CASSLGGGLAKNIQYF.

This clonotype was seen a few times. The chain recombines TRBV11-2 with TRBJ2-5, with D maybe TRBD2 (5 bases). The CDR3 is 13 amino acids. V lost 5 bases, J lost 5 bases, and 12 bases lay in between. Germline CDR1 SGHAT, CDR2 FQNNGV. The CDR3 spells CASSRATGETQYF. CDR3 sequence (DNA): TGTGCCAGCAGCCGGGCCACGGGGGAGACCCAGTACTTC.

The chain joins TRBV11-2 to TRBJ2-1; TRBD2 agrees at 10 bases. The CDR3 has 15 residues. Losses at the gene ends were 6 bases for V and 4 bases for J; bases not matched to a gene: 6. Per germline, CDR1 SGHAT and CDR2 FQNNGV. CDR3 amino acids: CASRSGTSAYNEQFF. The CDR3, as DNA: TGTGCCAGCAGGTCCGGGACTAGCGCATACAATGAGCAGTTCTTC.

This clonotype was counted between two and nine times. The chain carries TRBV24-1 and TRBJ1-1; D ambiguous. The germline V gene has CDR1 KGHDR and CDR2 SFDVKD. CDR3 size: 11 residues. The V end was cut by 5 bases, the J end by 4 bases, with 4 bases between. This CDR3 is CATSVGTEAFF. CDR3 nucleotide sequence: TGTGCCACCAGTGTGGGCACTGAAGCTTTCTTT.

This chain links TRBV9 with TRBJ1-3; 10 bases align to TRBD1. The trim removed 2 bases at V and 4 bases at J, leaving 3 bases unmatched. The germline gives CDR1 SGDLS, CDR2 YYNGEE. The CDR3 loop spans 15 amino acids. The CDR3 spells CASSVGTGEGNTIYF. CDR3 nucleotides: TGTGCCAGCAGCGTGGGGACAGGGGAAGGAAACACCATATATTTT.

The V gene is TRBV6-5, the J gene TRBJ1-2, with D perhaps matching TRBD1 (5 bases). Looked up from germline, CDR1 is MNHEY and CDR2 is SVGAGI. The V end was cut by 5 bases, the J end by 2 bases, with 15 bases between. The CDR3 loop spans 15 amino acids. The CDR3 is CASSRDGTWNYGYTF. The CDR3 DNA reads as TGTGCCAGCAGTAGGGACGGGACCTGGAACTATGGCTACACCTTC.

In its sample, this clonotype was seen once. The genes are TRBV12-3 or TRBV12-4 and TRBJ1-1, with D uncertain. The CDR3 loop spans 17 amino acids. Trimming took 5 bases from V and 4 from J, leaving 23 bases between them. The CDR3 bases are TGTGCCAGCAGTCCCGGCCGGCGTCGGGGATCTACCACTGAAGCTTTCTTT. It encodes CASSPGRRRGSTTEAFF.

This clonotype occurred a few times. V usage is TRBV29-1 and J usage is TRBJ2-1, with 8 bases that match TRBD2. This CDR3 is 15 amino acids long. The germline V gene has CDR1 SQVTM and CDR2 ANQGSEA. J was trimmed by 0 bases and V by 5 bases; bases with no gene match: 6. CDR3 nucleotide sequence: TGCAGCGTTCGGGGGGGGACCAGCTCCTACAATGAGCAGTTCTTC. Residues: CSVRGGTSSYNEQFF.

Only one count was recorded for this clonotype. The rearrangement joins TRBV7-8 to TRBJ2-3; D is ambiguous. CDR1 is SGHVS, CDR2 FQNEAQ, per germline. This CDR3 contains 11 residues. Trimming shortened V by 7 bases and J by 5 bases, and 7 bases separated the two germline ends. The CDR3 sequence is CASTVRDTQYF. Written as DNA, the CDR3 is TGTGCCAGCACCGTTAGAGATACGCAGTATTTT.

J is TRBJ2-7 and V is TRBV19, with 9 bases lining up with TRBD1. The CDR3 totals 15 residues. Unmatched junction bases numbered 8, after V lost 3 bases and J lost 5 bases. CDR1 LNHDA and CDR2 SQIVND come from the germline V gene (reference sequence). In nucleotides, the CDR3 is TGTGCCAGTAGTATTCAACAGGGGGCCCTCCACGAGCAGTACTTC. It is translated as CASSIQQGALHEQYF.

This chain connects TRBV14 to TRBJ2-3, with a possible D match to TRBD1 (5 bases). The CDR3 totals 13 residues. Germline CDR1 and CDR2: SGHDN and FVKESK. V lost 0 bases and J 12 bases, leaving 13 bases between the germline ends. DNA for the CDR3: TGTGCCAGCAGCCAAGATGTCAGGGCAGCCCAGTATTTT. Protein: CASSQDVRAAQYF.

The V and J genes are TRBV28 and TRBJ1-2; TRBD1 matches 8 bases. Trimming at V came to 2 bases and at J to 0 bases, leaving 8 bases not matched to a gene. Germline CDR1 reads MDHEN; CDR2 reads SYDVKM. The CDR3 loop spans 17 amino acids. CDR3 sequence reads: CASSLGGTGSANYGYTF. CDR3 sequence (DNA): TGTGCCAGCAGTTTAGGAGGGACAGGCTCAGCTAACTATGGCTACACCTTC.

This clonotype has only a few counts. The chain couples TRBV23-1 to TRBJ2-5; 10 positions agree with TRBD2. TRBV23-1 is labeled an ORF, and its function is uncertain. CDR3 length: 16 amino acids. V lost 0 bases and J lost 4; bases outside the gene matches: 5. CDR3 loop: CASSQSLSGRAETQYF. CDR3 nucleotides: TGCGCCAGCAGTCAATCACTAAGCGGGAGGGCAGAGACCCAGTACTTC.

The chain recombines TRBV10-1 with TRBJ2-7; possible D gene TRBD1, 6 bases. This CDR3 has 13 residues. The V end lost 6 bases, the J end lost 6 bases, and 15 bases lay between the germline ends. Germline V gene lookup returns CDR1 WNHNN and CDR2 SYGVQD (reference sequence). CDR3 nucleotides: TGCGCCAGCAGCGCATTGCCCAGGGGCGAGCAGTACTTC. Translated, it gives CASSALPRGEQYF.

This clonotype was counted between two and nine times. The V and J genes are TRBV12-3 or TRBV12-4 and TRBJ2-2; D is possibly TRBD1 (6 bases). Trimming left V 7 bases short and J 1 base short, with 10 bases between. CDR3 length: 14 residues. The CDR3 is CASILGQNTGELFF. For the CDR3, the DNA is TGTGCCAGCATCTTGGGACAGAACACCGGGGAGCTGTTTTTT.

The CDR3 coding sequence is TGTGCCAGCAGCCAAGATCTAGCGCAGATCACTGAAGCTTTCTTT. It translates to CASSQDLAQITEAFF. This chain links TRBV4-2 with TRBJ1-1; no firm D call. V was trimmed by 0 bases and J by 4 bases, leaving 12 bases between them. Germline CDR1 and CDR2: LGHNA and YNFKEQ. The CDR3 runs 15 residues.

The chain couples TRBV28 to TRBJ2-1; 7 bases agree with TRBD2. The germline V gene encodes CDR1 MDHEN and CDR2 SYDVKM. The trim removed 6 bases at V and 7 bases at J, leaving 15 bases unmatched. The CDR3 is 16 amino acids. The CDR3 sequence: CASSLPGLGGSNEQFF. The CDR3 DNA follows: TGTGCCAGCAGCTTACCGGGACTCGGGGGGTCGAATGAGCAGTTCTTC.

V usage is TRBV15 and J usage is TRBJ2-1, with D possibly being TRBD2 (5 bases). V was pared by 0 bases and J by 6 bases, with 21 bases between. The CDR3 is 18 residues long. Germline V gives CDR1 LNHNV, CDR2 YYDKDF (reference sequence). The CDR3: CATSREVVGSYSSNEQFF. CDR3 DNA sequence: TGTGCCACCAGCAGAGAGGTAGTGGGGAGTTACTCGTCCAATGAGCAGTTCTTC.

This clonotype came up a few times. This chain connects TRBV13 to TRBJ1-1; D gene unclear. This CDR3 is 14 amino acids long. Trimming shortened V by 0 bases and J by 0 bases, and 5 bases separated the two germline ends. Looked up from germline, CDR1 is PRHDT and CDR2 is FYEKMQ (reference sequence). The CDR3 sequence: CASSLGTVNTEAFF. CDR3 bases: TGTGCCAGCAGCTTAGGGACTGTGAACACTGAAGCTTTCTTT.

The V gene is TRBV11-2, the J gene TRBJ1-1; 9 bases are a match to TRBD1. J lost 3 bases, V lost 5 bases, and 4 bases had no gene match. The germline V gene encodes CDR1 SGHAT and CDR2 FQNNGV. This CDR3 comprises 14 residues. This chain's CDR3 is CASSGGTGYTEAFF. CDR3 nucleotides: TGTGCCAGCAGCGGTGGGACAGGGTACACTGAAGCTTTCTTT.

The J gene is TRBJ1-4, the V gene TRBV2; D gene unclear. This CDR3 comprises 14 residues. From germline, CDR1 is SNHLY and CDR2 FYNNEI. Trimming pared 2 bases from V and 0 bases from J, leaving 4 bases between. The CDR3 sequence: CASSEQPTNEKLFF. CDR3 DNA: TGTGCCAGCAGTGAACAGCCAACTAATGAAAAACTGTTTTTT.

This chain links TRBV6-5 with TRBJ1-6; tentatively, D is TRBD1 (5 bases). V was shortened by 6 bases and J by 6 bases, with 15 bases between the two germline ends. This CDR3 spans 15 amino acids. Germline V gene lookup returns CDR1 MNHEY and CDR2 SVGAGI. The CDR3 region has the DNA TGTGCCAGCAGCGGGACCTCCGGAAGTAATTCACCCCTCCACTTT. Translation gives CASSGTSGSNSPLHF.

The table lists this clonotype with a few counts. J is TRBJ2-5 and V is TRBV6-5; no definite D call. CDR1 is MNHEY, CDR2 SVGAGI, per germline. The ends were cut back, 2 bases at V and 3 bases at J, with 13 bases in the middle. This CDR3 has 15 residues. The chain's CDR3 is CASSYVGGGKETQYF. The DNA of the CDR3 is TGTGCCAGCAGTTACGTGGGTGGCGGTAAAGAGACCCAGTACTTC.

The table lists this clonotype with a few counts. CDR3 in DNA: TGTGCCACCCTGACGGCGAACACCGGGGAGCTGTTTTTT. Residues: CATLTANTGELFF. The chain has TRBV15 and TRBJ2-2; D gene ambiguous. The CDR3 runs to 13 residues. The ends were cut back, 8 bases at V and 0 bases at J, with 7 bases in the middle. CDR1 is LNHNV and CDR2 is YYDKDF in the germline V gene (reference sequence).

There are a few counts of this clonotype. This chain connects TRBV29-1 to TRBJ2-5; D unclear. The ends were cut back, 1 base at V and 4 bases at J, with 13 bases in the middle. Germline assignment: CDR1 SQVTM and CDR2 ANQGSEA. This CDR3 region has 14 residues. The CDR3 protein is CSVEGRLGRETQYF. In DNA, the CDR3 is TGCAGCGTTGAAGGCAGGCTCGGAAGAGAGACCCAGTACTTC. Using reference TRBV29-1 and TRBJ2-5 for the parts outside the CDR3, the full variable domain is SAVISQKPSRDICQRGTSLTIQCQVDSQVTMMFWYRQQPGQSLTLIATANQGSEATYESGFVIDKFPISRPNLTFSTLTVSNMSPEDSSIYLCSVEGRLGRETQYFGPGTRLLVL.

This clonotype was counted a few times. V is TRBV7-2 and J is TRBJ2-1; 9 bases are shared with TRBD2. The CDR3 is 15 amino acids. The ends lost 1 base at V and 4 bases at J; junction bases unmatched: 2. The germline gives CDR1 SGHTA, CDR2 FQGNSA. CDR3 amino acids: CASSLGTSVYNEQFF. The CDR3 DNA sequence: TGTGCCAGCAGCTTAGGGACTAGCGTTTACAATGAGCAGTTCTTC.

This clonotype was counted between two and nine times. The chain uses TRBV6-2 or TRBV6-3 and TRBJ2-3; 14 bases line up with TRBD2. With V trimmed by 8 bases and J by 4 bases, 14 bases remained unmatched. The CDR3 length is 18 residues. Germline V gene data show CDR1 as MNHEY and CDR2 as SVGEGT. The CDR3 region has the DNA TGTGCCAGCTCCAGGCGACTAGCGGGAGGGCCGAGGTCAGATACGCAGTATTTT. Its translation: CASSRRLAGGPRSDTQYF.

The CDR3 DNA reads TGTGCCAGCAGGGGGGGGTCAGGGGGCAAAAACATTCAGTACTTC. Translation gives CASRGGSGGKNIQYF. J is TRBJ2-4 and V is TRBV28, with D perhaps being TRBD1 or TRBD2 (7 bases each). V dropped 6 bases and J dropped 3 bases, with 15 bases sitting between them. The germline V gene has CDR1 MDHEN and CDR2 SYDVKM. CDR3 size: 15 residues. The variable domain in full, completed from reference TRBV28 and TRBJ2-4, reads DVKVTQSSRYLVKRTGEKVFLECVQDMDHENMFWYRQDPGLGLRLIYFSYDVKMKEKGDIPEGYSVSREKKERFSLILESASTNQTSMYLCASRGGSGGKNIQYFGAGTRLSVL.

This chain joins TRBV5-4 and TRBJ2-3; D may be TRBD2 (6 bases). V lost 4 bases, J lost 5 bases, and 14 bases lay in between. CDR1 and CDR2 (germline): SGHNT, YYREEE (reference sequence). The CDR3 is made up of 14 amino acids. CDR3 nucleotides: TGTGCCAGCAGCCGGCCGGGAGCTGTAGATACGCAGTATTTT. It encodes CASSRPGAVDTQYF.